The 29 T cell receptor beta chains reported below all come from one sample, sequenced in a study of ipilimumab plus nivolumab after autologous stem cell transplantation. Produced via immunoSEQ multiplex PCR; TCRdb's table is partial and in-frame only. The profile shows 15,000 to 20,000 clones, around 85% of them singletons. The sequences come from PBMCs, collected in a trial of ipilimumab plus nivolumab as post-transplant consolidation. All receptors derive from a male donor with diffuse large B-cell lymphoma.

In this sample, this clone turned up once. J is TRBJ2-7 and V is TRBV11-3; D gene unclear. The CDR3 has 12 residues. Looked up from germline, CDR1 is SGHNT and CDR2 is YENEEA. V was clipped by 5 bases and J by 7 bases, with 12 bases between them. In DNA, the CDR3 is TGTGCCAGCAGCCGCCAGGCTCAAGAGCAGTACTTC. Protein: CASSRQAQEQYF.

This chain uses TRBV5-1 with TRBJ2-2; D not resolved. Germline lookup yields CDR1 SGHRS and CDR2 YFSETQ. The CDR3 has 14 amino acids. Trimming took off 0 bases at V and 0 bases at J, with 3 bases between the two ends. The CDR3 spells CASSLDANTGELFF. DNA for the CDR3: TGCGCCAGCAGCTTGGATGCGAACACCGGGGAGCTGTTTTTT.

This chain connects TRBV27 to TRBJ1-5; the D gene is possibly TRBD1 (5 bases). CDR3 size: 14 residues. Germline V gene sequence: CDR1 MNHEY, CDR2 SMNVEV (reference sequence). V was clipped by 6 bases and J by 4 bases, with 13 bases between them. CDR3 in DNA: TGTGCCAGCAGCCGGGACGGAGCTAATCAGCCCCAGCATTTT. Protein sequence: CASSRDGANQPQHF.

V is TRBV7-8 and J is TRBJ2-5; D not resolved. V was clipped by 5 bases and J by 3 bases, with 13 bases between them. This CDR3 region has 14 residues. The germline CDR1 and CDR2 sequences are SGHVS and FQNEAQ. CDR3 sequence (DNA): TGTGCCAGCAGCGAAGGCTACGCAAAAGAGACCCAGTACTTC. It encodes CASSEGYAKETQYF.

The gene calls are TRBV29-1 and TRBJ1-2; 8 nucleotides agree with TRBD1. CDR3 length: 13 residues. Germline trimming cut 8 bases from V and 0 bases from J; bases unmatched to any gene: 5. Per the germline V gene, CDR1 is SQVTM and CDR2 is ANQGSEA. CDR3: CSTTTGANYGYTF. The CDR3 region has the DNA TGCAGCACCACGACAGGGGCTAACTATGGCTACACCTTC.

The chain joins TRBV29-1 to TRBJ2-3, with 7 bases matching TRBD2. Trimming cost V 0 bases and J 2 bases; bases outside gene matches: 8. Germline CDR1 reads SQVTM; CDR2 reads ANQGSEA. This CDR3 spans 16 amino acids. CDR3 bases: TGCAGCGTTGAAGATCGGGTAGCGGGCGTCACAGATACGCAGTATTTT. Protein: CSVEDRVAGVTDTQYF.

The chain combines TRBV7-3 with TRBJ2-7; possibly TRBD2 for D (5 bases). Trimming removed 4 bases from V and 3 bases from J, with 19 bases in between. CDR1 SGHTA and CDR2 FQGTGA come from the germline V gene. The CDR3 consists of 16 residues. The CDR3 bases are TGTGCCAGCAGCTCCCTCGGGAAAAGGGCGAACTACGAGCAGTACTTC. The encoded protein is CASSSLGKRANYEQYF.

This clone has a single count. The DNA for the CDR3 is TGTGCCAGCAGCTTAGGACTGAACTCCTACAATGAGCAGTTCTTC. Translating it yields CASSLGLNSYNEQFF. V is TRBV7-8 and J is TRBJ2-1, with D unresolved. Germline CDR1 SGHVS, CDR2 FQNEAQ. V was cut by 1 base and J by 0 bases, with 7 bases left in between. This CDR3 is built from 15 residues.

DNA of the CDR3: TGTGCCACCGGGGGACGCCAAGACGGCACCGGGGAGCTGTTTTTT. It is translated as CATGGRQDGTGELFF. The chain uses TRBV7-6 and TRBJ2-2; TRBD2 might be the D (6 bases). Between the trimmed V and J ends, which lost 10 bases and 4 bases, there was a span of 19 bases. The CDR3 is 15 residues long. Germline V gene sequence: CDR1 SGHVS, CDR2 FNYEAQ.

Turning to this clone: Different DNA sequences within this sample yield the same CDR3. The chain uses TRBV13 and TRBJ1-5, with a possible D match to TRBD1 (6 bases). The germline CDR1 and CDR2 sequences are PRHDT and FYEKMQ (reference sequence). V gave up 3 bases and J gave up 5 bases, with 14 bases separating them. CDR3 length equals 15 residues. In DNA form, the CDR3 reads TGTGCCAGCAGCTTGGGGGGGGGCGGGCATCAGCCCCAGCATTTT. Amino acid sequence: CASSLGGGGHQPQHF.

A single count supports this clone. This chain connects TRBV5-1 to TRBJ1-2, with D possibly being TRBD1 (5 bases). The V end was cut by 0 bases, the J end by 2 bases, with 8 bases between. The germline V gene has CDR1 SGHRS and CDR2 YFSETQ. The CDR3 covers 14 residues. For the CDR3, the DNA is TGCGCCAGCAGCTTGGAGGCAGGGAACTATGGCTACACCTTC. Protein sequence: CASSLEAGNYGYTF.

The V gene is TRBV4-1, the J gene TRBJ2-3; 8 positions agree with TRBD1. The V gene's germline CDR1 is MGHRA and CDR2 YSYEKL. The CDR3 is made up of 17 amino acids. The trim removed 3 bases at V and 2 bases at J, leaving 10 bases unmatched. Here the CDR3 DNA reads TGCGCCAGCAGCCAGGTCGGGTCGGGACAGGACACAGATACGCAGTATTTT. The encoded protein is CASSQVGSGQDTDTQYF.

The chain joins TRBV5-6 to TRBJ1-4; 8 bases map to TRBD1. The V gene end was trimmed by 3 bases and the J gene end by 5 bases; junction bases not matched to a gene: 3. Germline V gene sequence: CDR1 SGHDT, CDR2 YYEEEE. This CDR3 region has 14 residues. CDR3 protein: CASSWGQVNEKLFF. Written as DNA, the CDR3 is TGTGCCAGCAGCTGGGGACAGGTGAATGAAAAACTGTTTTTT.

V gene TRBV7-9 combines with J gene TRBJ1-2; tentatively, D is TRBD1 (5 bases). Germline lookup yields CDR1 SEHNR and CDR2 FQNEAQ (reference sequence). V was cut by 5 bases and J by 7 bases, with 14 bases left in between. The CDR3 sequence is 13 residues long. DNA for the CDR3: TGTGCCAGCAGCCCCGCAGCGGGGGGTGGCTACACCTTC. Protein sequence: CASSPAAGGGYTF. Filled out from reference TRBV7-9 and TRBJ1-2, the complete variable domain reads DTGVSQNPRHKITKRGQNVTFRCDPISEHNRLYWYRQTLGQGPEFLTYFQNEAQLEKSRLLSDRFSAERPKGSFSTLEIQRTEQGDSAMYLCASSPAAGGGYTFGSGTRLTVV.

The chain is built from TRBV5-4 and TRBJ2-6; D is unclear. This CDR3 has 13 amino acids. Per the germline V gene, CDR1 is SGHNT and CDR2 is YYREEE (reference sequence). Trimming stripped 7 bases from V and 4 bases from J, with 9 bases between. CDR3 residues: CASRWGGANVLTF. CDR3 nucleotide sequence: TGTGCCAGCCGCTGGGGAGGGGCCAACGTCCTGACTTTC.

This clone was counted between two and nine times. The chain uses TRBV11-2 and TRBJ1-1; tentative D call: TRBD1 (6 bases). The V gene's germline CDR1 is SGHAT and CDR2 FQNNGV. The CDR3 contains 12 residues. V was cut by 5 bases and J by 7 bases, with 11 bases left in between. The CDR3: CASSLQGYEAFF. CDR3 nucleotides: TGTGCCAGCAGCCTACAGGGTTATGAAGCTTTCTTT. Full variable domain (missing parts from reference TRBV11-2 and TRBJ1-1): EAGVAQSPRYKIIEKRQSVAFWCNPISGHATLYWYQQILGQGPKLLIQFQNNGVVDDSQLPKDRFSAERLKGVDSTLKIQPAKLEDSAVYLCASSLQGYEAFFGQGTRLTVV.

This clone was detected only once. This chain links TRBV11-3 with TRBJ2-7; 15 bases are a match to TRBD2. This CDR3 has 17 amino acids. Looked up from germline, CDR1 is SGHNT and CDR2 is YENEEA. Trimming took 5 bases from V and 2 from J; bases not matched to a gene: 7. The CDR3: CASSLRTSGGDAYEQYF. The CDR3 nucleotides read TGTGCCAGCAGCCTACGGACTAGCGGGGGGGACGCCTACGAGCAGTACTTC.

The chain links TRBV6-1 to TRBJ1-3, with a weak D call TRBD1 (6 bases). Germline V gene data show CDR1 as MNHNS and CDR2 as SASEGT. This CDR3 is built from 15 residues. Trimming cost V 5 bases and J 4 bases, with 15 bases left between them. CDR3 sequence: CASSPRGLVGNTIYF. The CDR3 DNA reads TGTGCCAGCAGTCCCAGGGGCTTGGTGGGAAACACCATATATTTT.

This chain joins TRBV5-1 and TRBJ2-5; 7 bases are shared with TRBD1. Germline V gives CDR1 SGHRS, CDR2 YFSETQ. V dropped 0 bases and J dropped 10; count of bases not matched to a gene: 3. CDR3 size: 12 residues. The CDR3 nucleotides are TGCGCCAGCAGCTTGGAGCAGGGGGTCCAGTACTTC. Amino acids: CASSLEQGVQYF.

This clone was seen just once. This sequence joins TRBV7-9 and TRBJ2-6; no clear D. Germline CDR1 SEHNR, CDR2 FQNEAQ (reference sequence). This CDR3 comprises 13 residues. Trimming left V 8 bases short and J 1 base short, with 6 bases between. The CDR3 DNA reads TGTGCCAGCTTCGGTTCTGGGGCCAACGTCCTGACTTTC. Amino acids: CASFGSGANVLTF.

Remarks on this clone: The limits of the CDR3 on the DNA are not certain, so only TCRdb's listed CDR3 is given. The V call is TRBV5-6, the J call TRBJ2-5; no DNA check was done on the table's D call, TRBD1. Germline V CDR1 and CDR2: SGHDT, YYEEEE. The CDR3 length is 14 residues, termini included. This chain's CDR3 is CASSFGPGQETQYF.

This chain uses TRBV10-1 with TRBJ2-1; 12 bases are shared with TRBD2. After removal of 3 bases from V and 12 bases from J, the junction contained 6 bases not matched to a gene. CDR1 is WNHNN and CDR2 is SYGVQD in the germline V gene (reference sequence). The CDR3 runs to 14 residues. CDR3 in DNA: TGCGCCAGCAGTGACCTAGCGGGAGGGCCAGTGCAGTTCTTC. Its protein is CASSDLAGGPVQFF.

This clone appeared a few times. CDR3 region: CASSGGTINNEKLFF. The CDR3 DNA is TGCGCCAGCAGCGGCGGGACCATTAATAATGAAAAACTGTTTTTT. The V gene is TRBV5-1, the J gene TRBJ1-4, with D possibly TRBD1 on 5 matching bases. The CDR3 has 15 amino acids. Trimming took 4 bases from V and 4 from J, leaving 14 bases between them. Germline CDR1 reads SGHRS; CDR2 reads YFSETQ.

The CDR3 DNA reads TGTGCCAGCAGCTTAGAGCGGGGGGGGGACGATGAGCAGTTCTTC. It yields the protein CASSLERGGDDEQFF. The chain combines TRBV7-6 with TRBJ2-1; 10 nucleotides line up with TRBD2. V lost 1 base, J lost 8 bases, and 5 bases stayed unmatched. Per germline, CDR1 SGHVS and CDR2 FNYEAQ. The length of the CDR3 is 15 residues.

The CDR3 sequence is CATREGMNTEAFF. DNA of the CDR3: TGTGCCACCAGAGAGGGAATGAACACTGAAGCTTTCTTT. The chain has TRBV15 and TRBJ1-1; D not certain. Germline assignment: CDR1 LNHNV and CDR2 YYDKDF (reference sequence). This CDR3 spans 13 amino acids. V gave up 6 bases and J gave up 0 bases, with 8 bases separating them.

The chain is built from TRBV9 and TRBJ2-7; D not resolved. The V end lost 0 bases, the J end lost 7 bases, and 17 bases lay between the germline ends. This CDR3 comprises 15 residues. Germline CDR1 SGDLS, CDR2 YYNGEE. Here the CDR3 reads CASSVAGTRLGEQYF. The CDR3 DNA reads as TGTGCCAGCAGCGTAGCAGGAACGAGACTGGGGGAGCAGTACTTC. Supplemented by reference TRBV9 and TRBJ2-7, the full variable domain reads DSGVTQTPKHLITATGQRVTLRCSPRSGDLSVYWYQQSLDQGLQFLIQYYNGEERAKGNILERFSAQQFPDLHSELNLSSLELGDSALYFCASSVAGTRLGEQYFGPGTRLTVT.

The chain is built from TRBV30 and TRBJ2-1; D gene ambiguous. V dropped 0 bases and J dropped 0 bases, with 6 bases sitting between them. CDR3 size: 14 residues. Germline CDR1 and CDR2: GTSNPN and SVGIG (reference sequence). CDR3 coding DNA: TGTGCCTGGAGTGTACCAAGCTCCTACAATGAGCAGTTCTTC. This sequence encodes CAWSVPSSYNEQFF.

The chain carries TRBV11-3 and TRBJ2-6; D is ambiguous. The CDR3 spans 12 residues. Germline CDR1 is SGHNT and CDR2 is YENEEA. V was trimmed by 5 bases and J by 2 bases, leaving 1 base between them. The CDR3 region has the DNA TGTGCCAGCAGCCCTGGGGCCAACGTCCTGACTTTC. As protein: CASSPGANVLTF. The full variable domain, completed using reference TRBV11-3 and TRBJ2-6, is EAGVVQSPRYKIIEKKQPVAFWCNPISGHNTLYWYLQNLGQGPELLIRYENEEAVDDSQLPKDRFSAERLKGVDSTLKIQPAELGDSAVYLCASSPGANVLTFGAGSRLTVL.

V and J are TRBV10-3 and TRBJ2-1; D call uncertain. V lost 4 bases to trimming and J lost 3 bases, with 10 bases between them. The CDR3 is 14 residues long. Looked up from germline, CDR1 is ENHRY and CDR2 is SYGVKD. This CDR3 reads CAISAGAFYNEQFF. CDR3 in DNA: TGTGCCATCAGTGCCGGAGCCTTCTACAATGAGCAGTTCTTC.